This T cell receptor beta chain was found in a study of human T cells and chemical hapten exposure (dated by TCRdb to about 2021). Notes on the research overall: For sensitization, 2% DPC in acetone was applied to an approximately 2 cm by approximately 2 cm area of upper inner arm skin. Throughout the study period of about 25 weeks, patients also received therapeutic DPC doses to the scalp every week. Patch testing was done on the upper back using Finn chambers containing 0.01% DPC, and results were scored after 6 days according to International Contact Dermatitis Research Group standards. Most of the patients in the cohort were female, and the cohort covered alopecia areata with under or over 50% scalp involvement, alopecia totalis and alopecia universalis. The libraries were sequenced as a pool, and the TCR yield per sample differed mostly because of small variations in library volumes within the pool. Peripheral blood TCR repertoire changes were tracked in vivo in alopecia patients during primary and secondary sensitization to the hapten diphenylcyclopropenone (DPC). Blood was sampled from patients pre-sensitization (week 0) and at 2, 6 and about 24 weeks after DPC sensitization. Blood for TCR sequencing was provided by twenty-nine alopecia patients at one to four time points (pre-sensitization, 2, 6 and 24 weeks).

At least ten counts were recorded for this clonotype. Its antigen remains unidentified. No per-base quality is available; no much larger clone lies one base away. The time point label here, explained by the study, means: pre-sensitization, week 0. The treatment or condition tag for this specimen amounts to: therapeutic diphenylcyclopropenone sensitization with weekly scalp DPC. At every patch-test visit, the blood draw took place before the patch test was put on. To be eligible, patients had to be aged 18 to 70, diagnosed with alopecia and judged suitable for DPC therapy, while pregnant patients were excluded. Total RNA was isolated from unfractionated whole blood collected in Tempus Blood RNA tubes. The library relied on RACE. Sequencer: NextSeq 500. During library preparation, unique molecular identifiers were attached to individual cDNA molecules so that TCRs could be counted in a quantitative, reproducible way. From each blood RNA sample, both TCR alpha and TCR beta chains were sequenced. The authors' analysis ran thus. The median number of TCRs per sample was 90,000 to 100,000, ranging from roughly 20,000 to 700,000. The Decombinator software suite was used to annotate V, J and CDR3 in the TCR reads. Every sample was subsampled to the same number of TCRs (28,000) for the PS versus PT1 abundance plots. Expanded TCRs were defined as absent before sensitization and observed at least eight times at the 2-week time point. TCRdb passed the public sequencing reads through fastp at Q25 and MiXCR, retaining productive beta sequences. Each CDR3 protein appears once, grouped with its most common genes and DNA. These V and J calls rely on TCRdb rather than the paper's analysis. The sample includes about 250,000 distinct CDR3 sequences, with around 7.7% observed a single time. The ten top clones hold 0.9% to 1.5% of the sample.

The CDR3, cysteine through phenylalanine, is 14 amino acids long. Here the CDR3 DNA is all that survives: 42 bases in frame from base 1. Trimming at the junction amounts to 7 bases on V and 0 bases on J, and the germline ends lie 11 bases apart. Beyond this particular receptor, the publication reports: Significantly more large CDR3 similarity clusters were formed by expanded TCRs than by pre-sensitization or healthy control sets, consistent with antigen-driven responses. After repeated subsampling, the strength of the expansion versus patch-test correlation and the threshold at which it became significant changed. Alopecia, a presumed autoimmune disease, was present in all patients, so the immune response of the patients might differ from that of healthy individuals. The number of PT1 expanded TCRs positively correlated with patch test score, significant at thresholds 8, 16 and 32 but not 4. DPC sensitization did not change how many TCRs were above 1 in 1000 frequency, and no evidence was found of alterations in global repertoire structure.

Recombination connected TRBV12-3 or TRBV12-4 to TRBJ2-3; the D segment cannot be called with confidence. Specimen: whole blood, collected in connection with sensitization to the hapten diphenylcyclopropenone (DPC). The source of this sequence is a man younger than 35 with alopecia areata. Some clones in this sample may be carry-over from other donors' samples. The CDR3 reads CASTRGGSTDTQYF. The DNA reads TGTGCCAGCACCAGAGGCGGAAGCACAGATACGCAGTATTTT.